Below, 29 T cell receptor beta chains from the same sample are listed, as sequenced in a study of shared clonotypes between healthy human individuals. Generated by immunoSEQ multiplex PCR, the TCRdb table keeps only in-frame clones and is missing some. This table has fewer than 550,000 clones, about three quarters appearing once. Sequenced material: PBMCs. The receptors stem from a woman in her forties in good health. Some clones in this sample may be carry-over from other donors' samples.

This clone was observed once. The chain couples TRBV5-4 to TRBJ1-2, with D unresolved. This CDR3 is built from 12 residues. Trimming left V 5 bases short and J 5 bases short, with 10 bases between. CDR1 SGHNT and CDR2 YYREEE come from the germline V gene (reference sequence). The CDR3 region has the DNA TGTGCCAGCAGACTATCCCCATATGGCTACACCTTC. Encoded protein: CASRLSPYGYTF.

The chain recombines TRBV5-1 with TRBJ2-3; D not certain. The CDR3 consists of 16 residues. V was shortened by 5 bases and J by 0 bases, with 16 bases between the two germline ends. Germline V gene data show CDR1 as SGHRS and CDR2 as YFSETQ. The CDR3 DNA is TGCGCCAGCAGTGTAGGACGGGCCTTTAGCACAGATACGCAGTATTTT. This translates into CASSVGRAFSTDTQYF.

This clone showed up just a few times. The chain has TRBV15 and TRBJ2-1; TRBD2 might be the D (6 bases). The CDR3 loop spans 14 amino acids. The germline gives CDR1 LNHNV, CDR2 YYDKDF (reference sequence). The V gene lost 7 bases and the J gene lost 1 base, with 11 bases spanning the gap. The CDR3 loop is CATNGGRSYNEQFF. DNA for the CDR3: TGTGCCACCAACGGGGGTCGATCCTACAATGAGCAGTTCTTC.

The chain is built from TRBV27 and TRBJ2-7; D gene ambiguous. Germline V CDR1 and CDR2: MNHEY, SMNVEV (reference sequence). This CDR3 is built from 16 residues. Trimming took off 1 base at V and 2 bases at J, with 15 bases between the two ends. This CDR3 reads CASSLFHPTAPYEQYF. In nucleotides, the CDR3 is TGTGCCAGCAGTTTATTTCATCCCACAGCTCCCTACGAGCAGTACTTC.

This clone was detected once. The V and J genes are TRBV28 and TRBJ1-1; D is uncertain. The germline CDR1 and CDR2 sequences are MDHEN and SYDVKM. The CDR3 covers 11 residues. V was trimmed by 6 bases and J by 7 bases, leaving 9 bases between them. CDR3 DNA sequence: TGTGCCAGCAGCTCCCACCATGAAGCTTTCTTT. Its protein product is CASSSHHEAFF.

The rearrangement links TRBV11-2 to TRBJ2-3; a possible D gene is TRBD1 (6 bases). Germline CDR1 SGHAT, CDR2 FQNNGV. The length of the CDR3 is 15 residues. Trimming removed 5 bases from V and 2 bases from J, with 14 bases in between. CDR3 loop: CASSPKDSYTDTQYF. DNA for the CDR3: TGTGCCAGCAGCCCGAAGGACAGTTACACAGATACGCAGTATTTT.

As regards this clone: Other nucleotide sequences from this sample produce the same CDR3. The chain combines TRBV30 with TRBJ2-1, with D uncertain. Per the germline V gene, CDR1 is GTSNPN and CDR2 is SVGIG (reference sequence). CDR3 size: 15 residues. Between the trimmed V and J ends, which lost 2 bases and 0 bases, there was a span of 11 bases. The DNA of the CDR3 is TGTGCCTGGAGTTCCGGCGGTAGCTCCTACAATGAGCAGTTCTTC. Translating it yields CAWSSGGSSYNEQFF.

This clone was counted a single time. This chain links TRBV5-6 with TRBJ1-3, with D maybe TRBD1 (5 bases). This CDR3 is built from 17 residues. Germline V gene lookup returns CDR1 SGHDT and CDR2 YYEEEE. V gave up 4 bases and J gave up 1 base, with 18 bases separating them. This chain's CDR3 is CASSPSGGVFSGNTIYF. In DNA form, the CDR3 reads TGTGCCAGCAGCCCTTCGGGAGGGGTTTTTTCTGGAAACACCATATATTTT.

This chain links TRBV9 with TRBJ2-7; D is ambiguous. Trimming removed 3 bases from V and 1 base from J, with 17 bases in between. The V gene's germline CDR1 is SGDLS and CDR2 YYNGEE. This CDR3 has 16 residues. DNA of the CDR3: TGTGCCAGCAGCGCCCCCCCGGCAGCTCCATCCTACGAGCAGTACTTC. The encoded protein is CASSAPPAAPSYEQYF. The full variable domain, its missing parts supplied by reference TRBV9 and TRBJ2-7, is DSGVTQTPKHLITATGQRVTLRCSPRSGDLSVYWYQQSLDQGLQFLIQYYNGEERAKGNILERFSAQQFPDLHSELNLSSLELGDSALYFCASSAPPAAPSYEQYFGPGTRLTVT.

CDR3 in amino acids: CASGSGSWVTGELFF. Here the CDR3 DNA reads TGTGCCAGCGGAAGCGGGAGTTGGGTAACCGGGGAGCTGTTTTTT. The chain employs TRBV2 and TRBJ2-2, with 8 bases fitting TRBD2. The junction had 10 bases not matched to a gene; V was cut back by 8 bases and J by 5 bases. This CDR3 is 15 amino acids long. CDR1 SNHLY and CDR2 FYNNEI come from the germline V gene.

J is TRBJ1-5 and V is TRBV19, with unresolved D. In germline, CDR1 is LNHDA, CDR2 SQIVND (reference sequence). The CDR3 extends over 16 amino acids. V lost 5 bases and J 0 bases, leaving 14 bases between the germline ends. The chain's CDR3 is CASSSMGSLSNQPQHF. CDR3 nucleotides: TGTGCCAGTAGTTCGATGGGATCCCTTAGCAATCAGCCCCAGCATTTT.

The J gene is TRBJ1-1, the V gene TRBV18; 8 bases are shared with TRBD1. The CDR3 is 14 amino acids. CDR1 KGHSH and CDR2 LQKENI come from the germline V gene. V lost 6 bases to trimming and J lost 3 bases; unmatched junction nucleotides: 6. The CDR3 is CASSSTGGDTEAFF. The CDR3 DNA is TGTGCCAGCTCGTCAACAGGGGGGGACACTGAAGCTTTCTTT.

The V gene is TRBV6-4, the J gene TRBJ2-7; 8 bases line up with TRBD1. This CDR3 is built from 14 residues. Germline V gene sequence: CDR1 MRHNA, CDR2 SNTAGT. V gave up 6 bases and J gave up 4 bases; unmatched junction bases: 8. The CDR3 spells CASSPDRDIYEQYF. The CDR3 nucleotides read TGTGCCAGCAGCCCGGACAGGGATATTTACGAGCAGTACTTC.

Comments on this clone: The same CDR3 arises from other DNA sequences in this sample as well. The chain uses TRBV30 and TRBJ2-3, with D unresolved. The CDR3 is 11 residues long. V was trimmed by 0 bases and J by 6 bases, leaving 4 bases between them. CDR1 and CDR2 from the germline V gene are GTSNPN and SVGIG (reference sequence). CDR3 in DNA: TGTGCCTGGAGTGTCGGGGATACGCAGTATTTT. This encodes CAWSVGDTQYF.

V gene TRBV7-9 combines with J gene TRBJ2-1, with 7 nucleotides matching TRBD2. The CDR3 is made up of 15 amino acids. From germline, CDR1 is SEHNR and CDR2 FQNEAQ (reference sequence). V dropped 7 bases and J dropped 5; count of bases not matched to a gene: 11. The CDR3 DNA sequence: TGTGCCAGCATCCCAACGGGAGGCAACCACAATGAGCAGTTCTTC. This codes for CASIPTGGNHNEQFF.

The rearrangement uses TRBV28 and TRBJ1-5, with unresolved D. In germline, CDR1 is MDHEN, CDR2 SYDVKM. Trimming pared 4 bases from V and 3 bases from J, leaving 10 bases between. This CDR3 comprises 14 residues. This CDR3 reads CASSWRSFNQPQHF. CDR3 nucleotides: TGTGCCAGCAGTTGGCGTTCTTTCAATCAGCCCCAGCATTTT.

V usage is TRBV6-1 and J usage is TRBJ2-2; 7 nucleotides align to TRBD2. This CDR3 comprises 15 residues. Germline V gives CDR1 MNHNS, CDR2 SASEGT. Trimming at V came to 6 bases and at J to 5 bases, leaving 9 bases not matched to a gene. The CDR3 DNA is TGTGCCAGCAGCCAAGGTGGAGCGGGAACCGGGGAGCTGTTTTTT. This translates into CASSQGGAGTGELFF.

The J gene is TRBJ2-1, the V gene TRBV9; D unresolved. Germline loops: CDR1 SGDLS, CDR2 YYNGEE. The V gene lost 7 bases and the J gene lost 8 bases, with 13 bases spanning the gap. This CDR3 has 12 residues. CDR3: CASCNIGDEQFF. In nucleotides, the CDR3 is TGTGCCAGCTGTAATATTGGCGATGAGCAGTTCTTC.

This clone came up a few times. V and J are TRBV7-3 and TRBJ2-3; D tentatively fits TRBD1 or TRBD2 (5 bases each). Between the trimmed V and J ends, which lost 0 bases and 2 bases, there was a span of 9 bases. This CDR3 comprises 15 residues. Germline CDR1 SGHTA, CDR2 FQGTGA. The CDR3 DNA sequence: TGTGCCAGCAGCTTAACCGGGACCCCCACAGATACGCAGTATTTT. Amino acid sequence: CASSLTGTPTDTQYF.

V usage is TRBV11-3 and J usage is TRBJ2-4; 9 bases are shared with TRBD1. The CDR3 is 16 residues long. V was clipped by 5 bases and J by 0 bases; unmatched bases: 5. Germline CDR1 is SGHNT and CDR2 is YENEEA. The CDR3 loop is CASSPGTGIAKNIQYF. DNA for the CDR3: TGTGCCAGCAGCCCCGGGACAGGGATAGCCAAAAACATTCAGTACTTC.

Comment on this clone: A far larger clone is off by one base, so a read error is likely. This sample includes further DNA sequences coding for the same CDR3. J is TRBJ1-5 and V is TRBV2; D is uncertain. From germline, CDR1 is SNHLY and CDR2 FYNNEI. V dropped 6 bases and J dropped 0 bases, with 6 bases sitting between them. This CDR3 is built from 13 residues. CDR3 sequence reads: CASRRDSNQPQHF. The CDR3 nucleotides read TGTGCCAGCAGACGAGATAGCAATCAGCCCCAGCATTTT.

About this clone itself: This may be a read error, as it is one base from a much larger clone. Different DNA sequences within this sample yield the same CDR3. The chain combines TRBV9 with TRBJ1-5; tentatively, D is TRBD1 (5 bases). Trimming took off 4 bases at V and 5 bases at J, with 16 bases between the two ends. The CDR3 has 15 amino acids. Germline CDR1 and CDR2: SGDLS and YYNGEE. In DNA, the CDR3 is TGTGCCAGCAGCCCCCGCCCGGGGGGAGATCAGCCCCAGCATTTT. Its protein is CASSPRPGGDQPQHF. The whole variable domain, filled in from reference TRBV9 and TRBJ1-5, reads DSGVTQTPKHLITATGQRVTLRCSPRSGDLSVYWYQQSLDQGLQFLIQYYNGEERAKGNILERFSAQQFPDLHSELNLSSLELGDSALYFCASSPRPGGDQPQHFGDGTRLSIL.

The rearrangement joins TRBV4-3 to TRBJ1-3; no clear D gene. V shed 1 base and J shed 0 bases, with 16 bases lying between them. Germline V gene data show CDR1 as LGHNA and CDR2 as YSLEER. CDR3 length equals 18 residues. CDR3: CASSQGVGRQSSGNTIYF. CDR3 DNA: TGCGCCAGCAGCCAAGGGGTGGGCAGGCAGAGCTCTGGAAACACCATATATTTT.

The rearrangement uses TRBV7-9 and TRBJ2-6; no definite D call. Trimming took off 2 bases at V and 3 bases at J, with 2 bases between the two ends. Germline V gene data show CDR1 as SEHNR and CDR2 as FQNEAQ (reference sequence). CDR3 length: 13 amino acids. CDR3 in amino acids: CASSLRGANVLTF. For the CDR3, the DNA is TGTGCCAGCAGCTTACGTGGGGCCAACGTCCTGACTTTC.

By sample share, this clone is medium-sized (0.01 to 0.1%). The V and J genes are TRBV29-1 and TRBJ1-4; 9 nucleotides align to TRBD1. Germline CDR1 reads SQVTM; CDR2 reads ANQGSEA. V dropped 7 bases and J dropped 8; count of bases not matched to a gene: 17. The CDR3 is made up of 16 amino acids. Here the CDR3 reads CSGPLRRDREDEKLFF. The CDR3 coding sequence is TGCAGCGGTCCTCTCCGCCGGGACAGGGAGGACGAAAAACTGTTTTTT.

V usage is TRBV7-8 and J usage is TRBJ1-1; the match to TRBD1 covers 8 bases. The CDR3 totals 17 residues. The V gene's germline CDR1 is SGHVS and CDR2 FQNEAQ. V shed 5 bases and J 9 bases; nucleotides not matched to a gene: 20. The CDR3 nucleotides are TGTGCCAGCAGCCACCCCGGGACAGGCGGCGGTGGTAGAAAAGCTTTCTTT. This codes for CASSHPGTGGGGRKAFF.

The table lists this clone with a few counts. The chain links TRBV7-9 to TRBJ1-1; D not resolved. Trimming removed 4 bases at V and 6 bases at J, with 9 bases between. This CDR3 contains 12 residues. Per germline, CDR1 SEHNR and CDR2 FQNEAQ (reference sequence). The CDR3 nucleotides are TGTGCCAGCAGCTGGCAGATCTCTGAAGCTTTCTTT. This encodes CASSWQISEAFF.

This chain connects TRBV4-1 to TRBJ1-2; a possible D gene is TRBD1 (5 bases). Trimming cost V 5 bases and J 4 bases, with 20 bases left between them. Per germline, CDR1 MGHRA and CDR2 YSYEKL. The CDR3 extends over 16 amino acids. Here the CDR3 DNA reads TGCGCCAGCAGCAAAGGGAACCGGGACTCTTCCTATGGCTACACCTTC. This encodes CASSKGNRDSSYGYTF.

This chain joins TRBV15 and TRBJ2-3; no firm D call. The CDR3 loop spans 12 amino acids. The germline V and J ends were trimmed by 4 bases and 2 bases, with 4 bases remaining between them. The germline V gene has CDR1 LNHNV and CDR2 YYDKDF (reference sequence). CDR3 loop: CATSMVTDTQYF. DNA of the CDR3: TGTGCCACCAGCATGGTCACAGATACGCAGTATTTT.